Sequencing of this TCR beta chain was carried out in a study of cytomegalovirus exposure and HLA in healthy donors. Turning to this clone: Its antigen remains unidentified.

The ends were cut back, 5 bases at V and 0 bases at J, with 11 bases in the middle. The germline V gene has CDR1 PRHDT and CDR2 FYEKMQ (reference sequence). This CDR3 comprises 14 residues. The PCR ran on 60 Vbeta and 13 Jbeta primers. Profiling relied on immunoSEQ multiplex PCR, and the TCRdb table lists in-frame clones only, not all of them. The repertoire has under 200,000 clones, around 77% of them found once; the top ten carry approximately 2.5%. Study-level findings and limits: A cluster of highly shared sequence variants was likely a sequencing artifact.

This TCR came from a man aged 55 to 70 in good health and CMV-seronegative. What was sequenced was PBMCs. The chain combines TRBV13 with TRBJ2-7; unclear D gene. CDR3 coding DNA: TGTGCCAGCAGCCCCAGACCGGGCTCCTACGAGCAGTACTTC. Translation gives CASSPRPGSYEQYF.